What follows are 18 T cell receptor beta chains derived from one specimen sequenced in a study of blood T cell repertoires in COVID-19. Sequencing was performed with immunoSEQ multiplex PCR; in TCRdb, only in-frame clones are kept and a portion is missing. This sample has about 260,000 clones, with 91% found just once. The sequenced material came from peripheral blood. The receptors stem from a person under 35 with COVID-19, enrolled during active disease.

J is TRBJ2-3 and V is TRBV2, with 8 nucleotides matching TRBD2. This CDR3 has 16 amino acids. Germline lookup yields CDR1 SNHLY and CDR2 FYNNEI. V shed 8 bases and J 7 bases; nucleotides not matched to a gene: 17. Written as DNA, the CDR3 is TGTGCCAGCGGCGATTACATAGCGGGAACAGGATATACGCAGTATTTT. Translating it yields CASGDYIAGTGYTQYF.

This chain uses TRBV7-8 with TRBJ2-5; the match to TRBD1 covers 8 bases. V lost 5 bases, J lost 4 bases, and 12 bases stayed unmatched. Germline V gene lookup returns CDR1 SGHVS and CDR2 FQNEAQ. The length of the CDR3 is 16 residues. CDR3 nucleotides: TGTGCCAGCAGCCTACGGACAGGGTGGCTCAGAGAGACCCAGTACTTC. Amino acids: CASSLRTGWLRETQYF.

V is TRBV4-1 and J is TRBJ2-5, with a possible D match to TRBD2 (5 bases). CDR1 and CDR2 from the germline V gene are MGHRA and YSYEKL. CDR3 length: 14 residues. Trimming cost V 3 bases and J 4 bases, with 12 bases left between them. The CDR3 protein is CASSQNLGVETQYF. DNA for the CDR3: TGCGCCAGCAGCCAGAATCTCGGGGTAGAGACCCAGTACTTC.

The chain combines TRBV15 with TRBJ1-2; 8 nucleotides agree with TRBD1. J gave up 6 bases and V 6 bases, and 18 bases lay outside the gene matches. Germline CDR1 is LNHNV and CDR2 is YYDKDF (reference sequence). The CDR3 is 17 amino acids. For the CDR3, the DNA is TGTGCCACCAGTCCGTCTGAGGCAGGGGGCGTGAAGCATGGCTACACCTTC. Its translation: CATSPSEAGGVKHGYTF.

The V call is TRBV10-3, the J call TRBJ1-2; the D is unclear. This CDR3 comprises 13 residues. Per germline, CDR1 ENHRY and CDR2 SYGVKD. The V end lost 3 bases, the J end lost 4 bases, and 9 bases lay between the germline ends. The CDR3 DNA follows: TGTGCCATCAGTGAAGCAGGCCTCTATGGCTACACCTTC. Its protein is CAISEAGLYGYTF.

This chain links TRBV6-5 with TRBJ2-2; D remains unclear. CDR1 is MNHEY, CDR2 SVGAGI, per germline. This CDR3 comprises 13 residues. Trimming took off 2 bases at V and 8 bases at J, with 9 bases between the two ends. The CDR3 loop reads CASSYRSGGELFF. In DNA, the CDR3 is TGTGCCAGCAGTTACCGGTCCGGTGGGGAGCTGTTTTTT.

This clone was detected only once. V is TRBV2 and J is TRBJ1-5; 7 bases agree with TRBD1. The CDR3 loop spans 13 amino acids. Trimming at V came to 8 bases and at J to 3 bases, leaving 4 bases not matched to a gene. In germline, CDR1 is SNHLY, CDR2 FYNNEI. The CDR3 bases are TGTGCCAGCGGACAGGAGAACAATCAGCCCCAGCATTTT. It specifies CASGQENNQPQHF.

The rearrangement uses TRBV3-1 (or the pseudogene TRBV3-2) and TRBJ1-6; 11 bases map to TRBD1. Germline values: CDR1 LGHDT, CDR2 YNNKEL (reference sequence). V was pared by 4 bases and J by 10 bases, with 3 bases of the junction left unmatched. The CDR3 length is 14 residues. The CDR3 bases are TGTGCCAGCAGCCTGGGACAGGGGGTCTCACCCCTCCACTTT. It codes for CASSLGQGVSPLHF.

This chain joins TRBV28 and TRBJ2-1, with TRBD2 matching over 8 bases. V shed 2 bases and J 10 bases; nucleotides not matched to a gene: 4. There are 13 residues in the CDR3. CDR1 is MDHEN and CDR2 is SYDVKM in the germline V gene. In nucleotides, the CDR3 is TGTGCCAGCAGTTTAGTAGCGGGACGCGAGCAGTTCTTC. Its translation: CASSLVAGREQFF.

The chain joins TRBV24-1 to TRBJ2-5, with 14 bases that match TRBD2. Germline assignment: CDR1 KGHDR and CDR2 SFDVKD. CDR3 length equals 19 residues. V trimming: 2 bases; J trimming: 7 bases; junction bases outside the gene matches: 14. CDR3 region: CATSDSVLSRLAGGGTQYF. The CDR3 coding sequence is TGTGCCACCAGTGATTCAGTGCTTTCGAGACTAGCGGGAGGGGGGACCCAGTACTTC.

The rearrangement joins TRBV9 to TRBJ1-1; possibly TRBD1 for D (5 bases). Trimming stripped 5 bases from V and 1 base from J, with 9 bases between. Germline values: CDR1 SGDLS, CDR2 YYNGEE. The CDR3 is 13 residues long. The CDR3 nucleotides read TGTGCCAGCAGTTATCAGGGGAACACTGAAGCTTTCTTT. Translation: CASSYQGNTEAFF.

Notes on this clone: The sample carries other DNA sequences with the same CDR3. This sequence joins TRBV27 and TRBJ2-1, with 11 bases that match TRBD2. Germline assignment: CDR1 MNHEY and CDR2 SMNVEV (reference sequence). Unmatched junction bases numbered 1, after V lost 2 bases and J lost 4 bases. The CDR3 extends over 15 amino acids. Written as DNA, the CDR3 is TGTGCCAGCAGTTTAGGGACTAGCGGTTACAATGAGCAGTTCTTC. It encodes CASSLGTSGYNEQFF.

The chain has TRBV7-9 and TRBJ1-2; 10 bases map to TRBD1. Per germline, CDR1 SEHNR and CDR2 FQNEAQ (reference sequence). V shed 5 bases, J shed 7 bases, and the junction held 7 bases outside the gene matches. The CDR3 sequence is 14 residues long. In DNA form, the CDR3 reads TGTGCCAGCAGCCCCGACAGGGGGCCGCCTGGCTACACCTTC. Translating it yields CASSPDRGPPGYTF.

This chain joins TRBV7-3 and TRBJ2-7; TRBD1 matches at 7 bases. The CDR3 consists of 14 residues. Trimming took 3 bases from V and 2 from J; bases not matched to a gene: 4. The germline V gene encodes CDR1 SGHTA and CDR2 FQGTGA. The CDR3 spells CASSLTGTTYEQYF. The CDR3 bases are TGTGCCAGCAGCTTGACAGGGACCACCTACGAGCAGTACTTC. Filled out from reference TRBV7-3 and TRBJ2-7, the complete variable domain reads GAGVSQTPSNKVTEKGKYVELRCDPISGHTALYWYRQSLGQGPEFLIYFQGTGAADDSGLPNDRFFAVRPEGSVSTLKIQRTERGDSAVYLCASSLTGTTYEQYFGPGTRLTVT.

V usage is TRBV3-1 (or the pseudogene TRBV3-2) and J usage is TRBJ2-4; TRBD2 matches 10 bases. The CDR3 sequence is 13 residues long. The germline V gene has CDR1 LGHDT and CDR2 YNNKEL (reference sequence). V gave up 3 bases and J gave up 8 bases; unmatched junction bases: 1. Here the CDR3 reads CASSQGTSDIQYF. CDR3 in DNA: TGTGCCAGCAGCCAGGGGACTAGCGACATTCAGTACTTC.

The chain combines TRBV19 with TRBJ1-2; a weak D match, TRBD1 (5 bases). Germline lookup yields CDR1 LNHDA and CDR2 SQIVND (reference sequence). The CDR3 runs to 13 residues. The V end was cut by 6 bases, the J end by 3 bases, with 11 bases between. CDR3: CASSYPGHYGYTF. CDR3 DNA: TGTGCCAGTAGCTATCCAGGGCACTATGGCTACACCTTC.

The V call is TRBV5-4, the J call TRBJ2-7; 9 bases agree with TRBD1. CDR3 length: 14 amino acids. The V gene's germline CDR1 is SGHNT and CDR2 YYREEE (reference sequence). J gave up 8 bases and V 5 bases, and 11 bases lay outside the gene matches. In DNA form, the CDR3 reads TGTGCCAGCAGATCCGGGGACAGGGATATGAAGCAGTACTTC. Protein sequence: CASRSGDRDMKQYF.

This chain links TRBV19 with TRBJ2-3; 12 positions match TRBD2. CDR3 length equals 20 residues. The ends lost 3 bases at V and 2 bases at J; junction bases unmatched: 15. Looked up from germline, CDR1 is LNHDA and CDR2 is SQIVND (reference sequence). The CDR3 nucleotides read TGTGCCAGTAGTATCCATCCGGGACTAGCGGGCCTGCAACTCACAGATACGCAGTATTTT. This codes for CASSIHPGLAGLQLTDTQYF.